This paragraph covers one T cell receptor (beta chain) sequence. This clonotype was counted at least ten times. The antigen it binds to is not known. No base qualities exist here, and no much larger clone lies one base off it. CDR1 and CDR2, per the germline V gene, are SGHAT and FQNNGV. The CDR3, from cysteine to phenylalanine, totals 12 residues. The DNA shown is the 36-base CDR3, in frame from base 1. Trimming removed 3 bases from V and 7 bases from J, leaving 10 bases between the germline ends. This sample was included in a study of CD8+CD57+ T cells in acquired aplastic anemia (dated by TCRdb to the late 2010s). Regarding the study in general: Extracted DNA from sorted CD4+ and CD8+ cells averaged about 3.4 ug, ranging from roughly 0.19 to 27.4 ug. For healthy donor samples, the average read count was around 9.8 million for CD4+ cells and roughly 11 million for CD8+ cells.

General study outcomes and caveats: Around 28 CD8+ CDR3 sequences were found to be shared between patients and controls, but these sequences appeared to be highly expressed in patients and within the immunodominant clones of the patients. Between patients and healthy controls, no significant difference in CD8+ Simpson's diversity was found (P=0.060).

Genomic DNA was used as template for profiling of TCR beta VDJ combinations and CDR3 sequences. An Illumina HiSeq 2000 was the platform used for TCR repertoire sequencing. Processing in the source paper ran as follows. Repertoire assessment relied on Simpson's diversity index, CDR3 size and DJ length profiles, and TRBV/TRBJ rearrangement plots. Whichever DNA sequence was most abundant in the deep sequencing data was defined as the immunodominant clone. CDR3 amino acid sequences were screened for sharing across subjects and compared with published repertoires and the VDJdb database. The public reads were reprocessed in TCRdb via fastp at Q25 and MiXCR, keeping in-frame beta chains. Here each entry gathers all rows of one CDR3 protein and keeps the most common genes and DNA. The V and J calls were determined by TCRdb, not by the authors. Here the sample has about 210,000 distinct CDR3 sequences; roughly 55% occur a single time. The ten largest clones take up around 28% of the sample.

TCR repertoires of sorted CD4+ and CD8+ blood T cells from severe aplastic anemia patients and healthy subjects were deep-sequenced in the study. Ficoll-Paque density gradient centrifugation was used to isolate peripheral blood mononuclear cells. Before DNA extraction, CD4+ and CD8+ T cells were sorted by FACS or by magnetic beads. Source material: sorted CD4+, CD8+, or CD8+CD57+ T cells (not recorded which) from PBMCs. The chain uses TRBV11-2 and TRBJ2-7; the D region possibly corresponds to TRBD1 (5 bases align). This receptor was taken from a human donor in good health. CDR3 region: CASSFLTEEQYF. The nucleotide sequence reads as follows: TGTGCCAGCAGCTTTTTGACAGAGGAGCAGTACTTC.